Below are 30 T cell receptor beta chains sequenced from a single sample in a study of technical replicates of blood from a handful of donors. Only in-frame clones appear in the TCRdb table, and some are missing; sequencing was by immunoSEQ multiplex PCR. The sample carries more than 90,000 clones, around 96% recorded once. Sequencing was carried out using T cells isolated from PBMCs. These receptors were obtained from a human donor in good health.

The chain employs TRBV18 and TRBJ1-3; D not resolved. CDR1 and CDR2 from the germline V gene are KGHSH and LQKENI. The CDR3 runs 15 residues. Trimming removed 2 bases from V and 3 bases from J, with 11 bases in between. CDR3 DNA sequence: TGTGCCAGCTCACCAATCGCAGGTAGTGGAAACACCATATATTTT. This translates into CASSPIAGSGNTIYF.

The chain is built from TRBV4-3 and TRBJ1-4; D call uncertain. The CDR3 has 15 residues. Germline CDR1 is LGHNA and CDR2 is YSLEER. Trimming stripped 0 bases from V and 7 bases from J, with 12 bases between. CDR3 amino acids: CASSQDLEVTEKLFF. CDR3 nucleotides: TGCGCCAGCAGCCAAGATTTAGAAGTCACTGAAAAACTGTTTTTT.

This chain connects TRBV7-6 to TRBJ1-1; TRBD1 matches 11 bases. The CDR3 length is 13 residues. Unmatched junction bases numbered 7, after V lost 5 bases and J lost 11 bases. The germline V gene encodes CDR1 SGHVS and CDR2 FNYEAQ. The CDR3 DNA sequence: TGTGCCAGCAGCCGGGACAGGGGGGAGGGGGCTTTCTTT. Amino acid sequence: CASSRDRGEGAFF. Using reference TRBV7-6 and TRBJ1-1 for the parts outside the CDR3, the full variable domain is GAGVSQSPRYKVTKRGQDVALRCDPISGHVSLYWYRQALGQGPEFLTYFNYEAQQDKSGLPNDRFSAERPEGSISTLTIQRTEQRDSAMYRCASSRDRGEGAFFGQGTRLTVV.

The chain is built from TRBV11-3 and TRBJ2-1; D possibly corresponds to TRBD2 (5 bases). This CDR3 has 13 amino acids. Germline lookup yields CDR1 SGHNT and CDR2 YENEEA. Between the trimmed V and J ends, which lost 7 bases and 0 bases, there was a span of 7 bases. CDR3 region: CASTGNSYNEQFF. The DNA for the CDR3 is TGTGCCAGCACCGGGAACTCCTACAATGAGCAGTTCTTC.

The rearrangement uses TRBV7-8 and TRBJ1-1; possible D gene TRBD1, 6 bases. The germline CDR1 and CDR2 sequences are SGHVS and FQNEAQ. V gave up 3 bases and J gave up 7 bases, with 15 bases separating them. CDR3 length: 14 residues. The CDR3 DNA sequence: TGTGCCAGCAGCTTTAAGGGGGTTGAAATTGAAGCTTTCTTT. Translated, it gives CASSFKGVEIEAFF. Full variable domain (remainder filled in from reference TRBV7-8 and TRBJ1-1): GAGVSQSPRYKVAKRGQDVALRCDPISGHVSLFWYQQALGQGPEFLTYFQNEAQLDKSGLPSDRFFAERPEGSVSTLKIQRTQQEDSAVYLCASSFKGVEIEAFFGQGTRLTVV.

The V gene is TRBV6-1, the J gene TRBJ1-5; 10 bases are a match to TRBD1. CDR1 MNHNS and CDR2 SASEGT come from the germline V gene. Trimming took 3 bases from V and 3 from J; bases not matched to a gene: 11. The CDR3 length is 18 residues. Here the CDR3 DNA reads TGTGCCAGCAGTGAGGCACTCCCGGGACAGGGGATCAATCAGCCCCAGCATTTT. Its protein product is CASSEALPGQGINQPQHF.

This clone was picked up one time. DNA of the CDR3: TGTGCCAGCAGTCAACCCGGCCCAGCGGGAATATGGGAGCAGTACTTC. It codes for CASSQPGPAGIWEQYF. The chain recombines TRBV27 with TRBJ2-7; 7 nucleotides line up with TRBD2. J was trimmed by 7 bases and V by 5 bases; bases with no gene match: 17. The CDR3 sequence is 16 residues long. Germline V gene data show CDR1 as MNHEY and CDR2 as SMNVEV (reference sequence).

The chain joins TRBV30 to TRBJ2-1, with 8 bases lining up with TRBD1. This CDR3 has 17 amino acids. The germline V gene has CDR1 GTSNPN and CDR2 SVGIG (reference sequence). The CDR3 loop reads CASGQEFFSGKNNEQFF. CDR3 in DNA: TGTGCTTCGGGACAGGAGTTTTTTAGCGGAAAAAACAATGAGCAGTTCTTC.

This clone was seen a single time. V usage is TRBV9 and J usage is TRBJ1-1; unclear D gene. Trimming removed 3 bases from V and 5 bases from J, with 11 bases in between. The CDR3 has 13 amino acids. Germline loops: CDR1 SGDLS, CDR2 YYNGEE. CDR3 residues: CASSADPGTEAFF. Here the CDR3 DNA reads TGTGCCAGCAGCGCCGACCCCGGGACTGAAGCTTTCTTT.

The chain employs TRBV5-1 and TRBJ1-1; a weak D match, TRBD1 (6 bases). The ends were cut back, 2 bases at V and 6 bases at J, with 11 bases in the middle. The germline CDR1 and CDR2 sequences are SGHRS and YFSETQ. This CDR3 is 13 amino acids long. The CDR3 loop is CASSFPGVAEAFF. The CDR3 DNA reads as TGCGCCAGCAGCTTCCCAGGGGTCGCTGAAGCTTTCTTT.

The J gene is TRBJ2-1, the V gene TRBV30; D perhaps matches TRBD2 (6 bases). Germline assignment: CDR1 GTSNPN and CDR2 SVGIG (reference sequence). With 8 bases removed from V and 8 bases from J, the gap between germline ends came to 19 bases. The CDR3 extends over 13 amino acids. In nucleotides, the CDR3 is TGTGCCGGTGGAGTAGCAGGGAGGCATGAGCAGTTCTTC. This encodes CAGGVAGRHEQFF.

The rearrangement links TRBV19 to TRBJ2-5; D possibly corresponds to TRBD1 (5 bases). Trimming cost V 3 bases and J 5 bases, with 22 bases left between them. Germline V gene sequence: CDR1 LNHDA, CDR2 SQIVND (reference sequence). The CDR3 consists of 17 residues. For the CDR3, the DNA is TGTGCCAGTAGTATTGTCTGGGGCGGCTGGGGTCTCGAGACCCAGTACTTC. Protein product: CASSIVWGGWGLETQYF.

The CDR3 loop is CASSSSVRSGRLYEQYF. The CDR3 DNA follows: TGTGCCAGCAGCTCGTCTGTGCGTAGCGGGAGACTATACGAGCAGTACTTC. The V call is TRBV28, the J call TRBJ2-7, with TRBD2 identical over 9 bases. CDR1 is MDHEN and CDR2 is SYDVKM in the germline V gene. The CDR3 is made up of 17 amino acids. The V gene end was trimmed by 6 bases and the J gene end by 4 bases; junction bases not matched to a gene: 16.

The genes are TRBV27 and TRBJ2-1; D is possibly TRBD2 (5 bases). The CDR3 is 16 residues long. CDR1 is MNHEY, CDR2 SMNVEV, per germline (reference sequence). V gave up 2 bases and J gave up 0 bases, with 11 bases separating them. For the CDR3, the DNA is TGTGCCAGCAGTTTAAGCGGACCGAGCTCCTACAATGAGCAGTTCTTC. Its protein product is CASSLSGPSSYNEQFF.

CDR3 amino acids: CASSSGLAYNEQFF. CDR3 coding DNA: TGTGCCAGCAGTTCGGGACTTGCCTACAATGAGCAGTTCTTC. The chain uses TRBV6-5 and TRBJ2-1, with TRBD2 as a possible D gene (6 bases). V lost 4 bases to trimming and J lost 2 bases, with 9 bases between them. Germline V gene lookup returns CDR1 MNHEY and CDR2 SVGAGI. This CDR3 has 14 residues.

The CDR3 loop reads CASSPQGQGYEQYF. CDR3 nucleotides: TGCGCCAGCAGCCCCCAGGGACAGGGATACGAGCAGTACTTC. This rearrangement joins TRBV4-1 to TRBJ2-7; TRBD1 agrees at 9 bases. The junction had 5 bases not matched to a gene; V was cut back by 4 bases and J by 4 bases. The CDR3 is 14 amino acids. From germline, CDR1 is MGHRA and CDR2 YSYEKL.

The V call is TRBV2, the J call TRBJ1-3; 7 bases agree with TRBD1. This CDR3 has 14 amino acids. V lost 4 bases, J lost 7 bases, and 7 bases stayed unmatched. Germline loops: CDR1 SNHLY, CDR2 FYNNEI. Here the CDR3 DNA reads TGTGCCAGCAGTGCATCAACAGGGGCCAACACCATATATTTT. Its protein product is CASSASTGANTIYF.

The chain uses TRBV7-8 and TRBJ2-1; D remains unclear. The CDR3 spans 12 residues. The V gene's germline CDR1 is SGHVS and CDR2 FQNEAQ. The V and J ends lost 5 bases and 4 bases respectively, with 6 bases between them. The CDR3 is CASSLSYNEQFF. CDR3 DNA sequence: TGTGCCAGCAGCCTAAGTTACAATGAGCAGTTCTTC.

J is TRBJ2-2 and V is TRBV2, with unresolved D. V was shortened by 1 base and J by 5 bases, with 11 bases between the two germline ends. The CDR3 has 15 residues. Germline CDR1 SNHLY, CDR2 FYNNEI. The CDR3 DNA follows: TGTGCCAGCAGTGAAGGAGGAGTTAGGACCGGGGAGCTGTTTTTT. Translation gives CASSEGGVRTGELFF.

This chain links TRBV7-9 with TRBJ2-7; no reliable D call. CDR3 size: 18 residues. Germline values: CDR1 SEHNR, CDR2 FQNEAQ (reference sequence). V lost 2 bases to trimming and J lost 2 bases, with 22 bases between them. The CDR3 reads CASSLMQLKARSPYEQYF. In DNA, the CDR3 is TGTGCCAGCAGCTTAATGCAATTGAAAGCCCGATCCCCCTACGAGCAGTACTTC.

This chain connects TRBV29-1 to TRBJ1-1; possible D gene TRBD1, 6 bases. The CDR3 sequence is 10 residues long. From germline, CDR1 is SQVTM and CDR2 ANQGSEA. With 4 bases removed from V and 9 bases from J, the gap between germline ends came to 9 bases. The CDR3 is CSVGGDKAFF. The CDR3 DNA follows: TGCAGCGTTGGAGGGGACAAAGCTTTCTTT.

This clone was seen a handful of times. The chain carries TRBV2 and TRBJ2-7, with D possibly TRBD2 on 6 matching bases. The V gene's germline CDR1 is SNHLY and CDR2 FYNNEI. CDR3 size: 13 residues. Trimming removed 4 bases at V and 3 bases at J, with 10 bases between. The CDR3 protein is CASSVGGDYEQYF. Written as DNA, the CDR3 is TGTGCCAGCAGTGTCGGGGGTGACTACGAGCAGTACTTC.

This clone was counted a single time. The chain recombines TRBV7-3 with TRBJ2-5, with 16 bases lining up with TRBD2. The CDR3 totals 17 residues. Trimming cost V 3 bases and J 5 bases; bases outside gene matches: 6. Germline CDR1 is SGHTA and CDR2 is FQGTGA. The CDR3 here is CASSLGLAGGSGETQYF. CDR3 DNA: TGTGCCAGCAGCTTGGGACTAGCGGGAGGGAGTGGGGAGACCCAGTACTTC.

A few counts support this clone. The chain is built from TRBV20-1 and TRBJ1-1; D is undetermined. CDR3 size: 11 residues. Trimming pared 7 bases from V and 9 bases from J, leaving 15 bases between. Germline V lookup: CDR1 DFQATT, CDR2 SNEGSKA (reference sequence). The CDR3 loop reads CSGYVAGQAFF. The DNA for the CDR3 is TGCAGTGGATATGTGGCAGGCCAAGCTTTCTTT.

V is TRBV7-2 and J is TRBJ1-5; D ambiguous. The V end lost 5 bases, the J end lost 1 base, and 6 bases lay between the germline ends. The CDR3 totals 13 residues. Germline V gene data show CDR1 as SGHTA and CDR2 as FQGNSA. The CDR3: CASSPVSNQPQHF. The CDR3 bases are TGTGCCAGCAGCCCCGTGAGCAATCAGCCCCAGCATTTT.

V and J are TRBV7-6 and TRBJ2-5; 7 bases agree with TRBD2. The V gene end was trimmed by 1 base and the J gene end by 5 bases; junction bases not matched to a gene: 7. The germline CDR1 and CDR2 sequences are SGHVS and FNYEAQ. This CDR3 has 15 amino acids. The CDR3 region is CASSLVRTSVETQYF. The CDR3, as DNA: TGTGCCAGCAGCTTAGTGAGGACTAGTGTGGAGACCCAGTACTTC.

V and J are TRBV6-5 and TRBJ2-7, with 10 bases matching TRBD1. The V and J ends lost 2 bases and 5 bases, in that order; junction bases with no gene match: 3. The CDR3 length is 14 residues. Germline V lookup: CDR1 MNHEY, CDR2 SVGAGI. The CDR3 is CASSYGGTGDEQYF. In DNA form, the CDR3 reads TGTGCCAGCAGTTACGGCGGGACAGGGGACGAGCAGTACTTC.

The rearrangement links TRBV28 to TRBJ1-2, with D unclear. The CDR3 loop spans 14 amino acids. V was cut by 2 bases and J by 4 bases, with 11 bases left in between. Germline V gene sequence: CDR1 MDHEN, CDR2 SYDVKM. The CDR3, as DNA: TGTGCCAGCAGTTTAAGCGGACCCTTCTATGGCTACACCTTC. Its protein product is CASSLSGPFYGYTF.

This chain links TRBV2 with TRBJ1-2; D is unresolved. Germline V lookup: CDR1 SNHLY, CDR2 FYNNEI. V was clipped by 6 bases and J by 7 bases, with 15 bases between them. The CDR3 sequence is 13 residues long. CDR3 amino acids: CASRGRTPGGYTF. The CDR3 nucleotides read TGTGCCAGCAGGGGGAGGACGCCGGGTGGCTACACCTTC.

The chain recombines TRBV5-1 with TRBJ2-1; the match to TRBD1 covers 10 bases. With V trimmed by 4 bases and J by 2 bases, 6 bases remained unmatched. The length of the CDR3 is 16 residues. Germline V gene sequence: CDR1 SGHRS, CDR2 YFSETQ. As DNA, the CDR3 is TGCGCCAGCAGCAAGACAGGGGGCGGCCCCTACAATGAGCAGTTCTTC. This gives the protein CASSKTGGGPYNEQFF.